This TCR beta chain derives from a study of Ad26.COV2.S vaccination and SARS-CoV-2 variants. Study in general: Intramuscular Ad26.COV2.S doses were given once or twice, 56 days apart.

Sequencing used immunoSEQ multiplex PCR; TCRdb keeps in-frame clones, though not all of them. Among fewer than 400,000 clones listed, roughly 90% were seen once. Study observations and caveats: For non-spike TCRs, breadth in vaccine recipients resembled that in placebo recipients. Analytic work on TCR breadth and depth might have understated the full extent of total T cell responses.

Treatment noted: around 19 received Ad26.COV2.S at low or high dose, single or two shots; roughly five received placebo; per-sample allocation not given. Sampling was done on day 63 after the first vaccine or placebo injection. An 18-55-year-old adult in Boston served as donor. About this clone: What it binds is unknown.

The material sequenced was peripheral blood, taken in a trial of Ad26.COV2.S vaccine versus placebo. The clonotype comes from a person aged 18-65 years who received the Ad26.COV2.S COVID-19 vaccine or a placebo.

The CDR3 is CASTLSGRADEQFF. In nucleotides, the CDR3 is TGTGCCAGTACCCTTAGCGGGAGGGCCGATGAGCAGTTCTTC. The chain couples TRBV19 to TRBJ2-1; TRBD2 matches at 11 bases. J lost 8 bases, V lost 7 bases, and 7 bases had no gene match. The germline V gene has CDR1 LNHDA and CDR2 SQIVND (reference sequence). The CDR3 covers 14 residues.